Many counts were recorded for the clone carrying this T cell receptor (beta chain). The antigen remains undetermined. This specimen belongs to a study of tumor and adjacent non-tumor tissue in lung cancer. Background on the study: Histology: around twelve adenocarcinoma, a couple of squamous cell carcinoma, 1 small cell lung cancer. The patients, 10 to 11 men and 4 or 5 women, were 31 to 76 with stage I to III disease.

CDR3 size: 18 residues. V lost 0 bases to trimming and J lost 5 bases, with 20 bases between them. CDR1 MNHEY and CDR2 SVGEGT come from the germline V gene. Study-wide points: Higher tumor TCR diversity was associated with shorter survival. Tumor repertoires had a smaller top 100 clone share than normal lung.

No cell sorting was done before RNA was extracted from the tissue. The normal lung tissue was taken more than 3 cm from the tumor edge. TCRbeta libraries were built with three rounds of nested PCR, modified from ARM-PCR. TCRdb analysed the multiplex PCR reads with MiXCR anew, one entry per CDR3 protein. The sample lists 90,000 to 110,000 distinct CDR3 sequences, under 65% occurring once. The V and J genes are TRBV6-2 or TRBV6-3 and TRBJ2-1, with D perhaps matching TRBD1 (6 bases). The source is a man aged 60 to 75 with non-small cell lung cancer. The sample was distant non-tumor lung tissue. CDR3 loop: CASSYSRGKPPGDNEQFF. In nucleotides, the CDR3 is TGTGCCAGCAGTTACTCGAGGGGGAAGCCACCCGGGGACAATGAGCAGTTCTTC.